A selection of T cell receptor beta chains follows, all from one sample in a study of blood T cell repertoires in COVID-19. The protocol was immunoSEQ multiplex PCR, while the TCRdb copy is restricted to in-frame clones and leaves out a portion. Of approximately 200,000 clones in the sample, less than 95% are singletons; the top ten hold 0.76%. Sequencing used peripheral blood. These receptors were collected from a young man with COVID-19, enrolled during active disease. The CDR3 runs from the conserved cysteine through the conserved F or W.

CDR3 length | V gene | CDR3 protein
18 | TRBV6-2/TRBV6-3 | CASSYGQGLGNSNQPQHF
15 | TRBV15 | CATSSTTGSNEKLFF
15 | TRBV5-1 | CASSPTGMSNQPQHF
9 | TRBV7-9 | CATAAEAFF
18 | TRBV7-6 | CASSLVGSSGGRTDTQYF
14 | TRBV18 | CASSPQQGMPEAFF
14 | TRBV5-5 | CASSLEGRVKTQYF
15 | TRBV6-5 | CASSYSLGMNTEAFF
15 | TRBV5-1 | CASSLFLDSNYGYTF
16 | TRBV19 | CASSRDSLGANEKLFF
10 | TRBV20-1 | CSARNEKLFF
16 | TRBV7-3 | CASSLVGGTTQETQYF
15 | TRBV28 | CASSLRLPSGNTIYF
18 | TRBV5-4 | CASSLEWASGGASDTQYF
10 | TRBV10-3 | CALIIAEAFF
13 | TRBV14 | CASSQSGNQPQHF
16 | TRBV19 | CASSSSGTVVSYEQYF
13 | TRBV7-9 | CASSRAGTDTQYF
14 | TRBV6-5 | CASAGTGRRTEAFF
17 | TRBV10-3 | CAISELPRSVGSHEQYF
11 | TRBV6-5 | CAAGWENIQYF
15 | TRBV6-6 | CASSYGLGGTGELFF
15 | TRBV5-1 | CASSLYEGARYGYTF
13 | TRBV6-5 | CASSRDRGYEQYF
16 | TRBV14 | CASSPSQTGYYNEQFF
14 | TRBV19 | CASSATLGGTEAFF
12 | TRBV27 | CASRGAAYGYTF
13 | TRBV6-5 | CASAIRQNTEAFF
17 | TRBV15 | CATSRDIDSIHNEKLFF
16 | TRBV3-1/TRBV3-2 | CASSPRGSSSGNTIYF
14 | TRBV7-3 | CARPFGGGNYEQYF
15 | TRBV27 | CASRGGPGPNYGYTF
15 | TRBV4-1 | CASSQDHNSGEKLFF
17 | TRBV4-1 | CASSQDPSGSGSKAQYF
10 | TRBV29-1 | CSVASQAQYF
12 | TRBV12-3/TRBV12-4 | CASRGGNTEAFF
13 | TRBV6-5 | CASSRTGSRGYTF
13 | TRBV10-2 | CASSEEINYGYTF
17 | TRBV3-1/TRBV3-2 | CASSQAGQGARNSPLHF
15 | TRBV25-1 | CASSESTLYNSPLHF
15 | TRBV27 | CASRGTTGGYYGYTF